This T cell receptor (beta chain) derives from a study of Graves' ophthalmopathy and Graves' hyperthyroidism. In this sample, this clonotype turned up many times. Amplification of TCR beta CDR3 regions used RNA transcripts. First-round RT-PCR with HTBI primers preceded a second-round multiplex PCR. TCRdb re-called the multiplex PCR reads with MiXCR, one entry per CDR3 protein. The table has approximately 210,000 distinct CDR3 sequences, just under 30% seen once. The V end lost 9 bases, the J end lost 4 bases, and 10 bases lay between the germline ends. The germline V gene encodes CDR1 MGHDK and CDR2 SYGVNS. The CDR3 runs 11 residues.

Specimen: peripheral blood. This chain joins TRBV25-1 and TRBJ2-7; D uncertain. The receptor was isolated from a man aged 50 to 59 with Graves' ophthalmopathy. The CDR3 sequence: CASQGRYEQYF. The CDR3 nucleotides read TGTGCCAGTCAAGGACGGTACGAGCAGTACTTC.